The 17 T cell receptor beta chains presented below share a single source sample, sequenced in a study of T-cell reconstitution after alpha-beta-depleted transplantation in children. Unique molecular identifiers featured in how the TCRbeta library was prepared. TCRdb re-called the PCR reads through MiXCR, storing one row per CDR3 protein. The table shows some 180,000 distinct CDR3 sequences, with approximately 7% occurring only once. This specimen was PBMCs, taken before TCRalphabeta/CD19-depleted stem cell transplant. The source of these receptors is a boy aged 2 to 9 with acute lymphoblastic leukemia, due to receive a stem cell transplant.

This clonotype was seen many times. CDR3 sequence (DNA): TGCGCCAGCAGCTTGAAGGTGATGTCCTACGAGCAGTACTTC. Its protein is CASSLKVMSYEQYF. This rearrangement joins TRBV5-1 to TRBJ2-7, with D unclear. Germline-derived CDR1 and CDR2 are SGHRS and YFSETQ. The CDR3 is 14 residues long. V was pared by 1 base and J by 1 base, with 9 bases between.

Only a few counts were recorded for this clonotype. V is TRBV27 and J is TRBJ2-5; D is uncertain. Germline loops: CDR1 MNHEY, CDR2 SMNVEV (reference sequence). The CDR3 has 17 residues. V lost 2 bases, J lost 1 base, and 17 bases lay in between. CDR3 loop: CASSLTYSSELQETQYF. Here the CDR3 DNA reads TGTGCCAGCAGTTTAACCTACTCGTCGGAGCTCCAAGAGACCCAGTACTTC.

This clonotype was counted at least ten times. The chain is built from TRBV4-1 and TRBJ1-2, with 9 bases matching TRBD1. V lost 3 bases to trimming and J lost 8 bases; unmatched junction nucleotides: 7. The CDR3 is made up of 14 amino acids. Per the germline V gene, CDR1 is MGHRA and CDR2 is YSYEKL. CDR3 DNA sequence: TGCGCCAGCAGCCAGGGGACAGGGAAATCCGGCTACACCTTC. The encoded protein is CASSQGTGKSGYTF.

The chain combines TRBV28 with TRBJ2-3; 12 positions match TRBD2. This CDR3 comprises 16 residues. After removal of 6 bases from V and 5 bases from J, the junction contained 9 bases not matched to a gene. Per germline, CDR1 MDHEN and CDR2 SYDVKM. Here the CDR3 reads CASSNNLAGGQDTQYF. CDR3 DNA sequence: TGTGCCAGCAGCAATAATCTAGCGGGGGGGCAAGATACGCAGTATTTT.

This clonotype was recorded a few times. The rearrangement links TRBV2 to TRBJ2-1, with D possibly TRBD2 on 5 matching bases. The CDR3 length is 14 residues. Trimming cost V 7 bases and J 0 bases, with 10 bases left between them. Germline V CDR1 and CDR2: SNHLY, FYNNEI. DNA for the CDR3: TGTGCCAGCACGGAGGCCGGCTCCTACAATGAGCAGTTCTTC. Translated, it gives CASTEAGSYNEQFF. Supplemented by reference TRBV2 and TRBJ2-1, the full variable domain reads EPEVTQTPSHQVTQMGQEVILRCVPISNHLYFYWYRQILGQKVEFLVSFYNNEISEKSEIFDDQFSVERPDGSNFTLKIRSTKLEDSAMYFCASTEAGSYNEQFFGPGTRLTVL.

This clonotype was recorded many times. The junction and the germline gene differ at one end; a read error may be behind it. The chain links TRBV20-1 to TRBJ2-2; 11 nucleotides match TRBD2. The CDR3 has 15 residues. CDR1 is DFQATT and CDR2 is SNEGSKA in the germline V gene (reference sequence). The CDR3: CSARGLAGNTVELFF. The CDR3 nucleotides read TGCAGTGCTAGAGGACTAGCGGGGAACACCGTGGAGCTGTTTTTT.

There are many counts of this clonotype. The rearrangement uses TRBV10-3 and TRBJ2-2; D possibly corresponds to TRBD2 (6 bases). Germline V gives CDR1 ENHRY, CDR2 SYGVKD. Trimming took off 5 bases at V and 6 bases at J, with 10 bases between the two ends. The CDR3 sequence is 13 residues long. The CDR3 nucleotides read TGTGCCATCAGTCTGCGGGGTCCCGGGGAGCTGTTTTTT. Its translation is CAISLRGPGELFF.

This clonotype was detected a few times. The gene calls are TRBV21-1 and TRBJ2-1; no DNA check was done on the table's D call, TRBD2. TRBV21-1 represents a pseudogene. The CDR3 spans 18 residues. The CDR3 DNA reads as TGTGCCAGCAGCAAACTGGAGCGGGGGGGGCCCGTTTGGAATGAGCAGTTCTTC. Amino acids: CASSKLERGGPVWNEQFF.

This clonotype has a handful of counts. The chain is built from TRBV7-9 and TRBJ2-3; 7 positions match TRBD1. CDR1 is SEHNR, CDR2 FQNEAQ, per germline (reference sequence). Trimming took 7 bases from V and 3 from J; bases not matched to a gene: 7. CDR3 length: 14 residues. DNA for the CDR3: TGTGCCAGCACCTTGGACAGGACGACAGATACGCAGTATTTT. Translating gives CASTLDRTTDTQYF. Filled out from reference TRBV7-9 and TRBJ2-3, the complete variable domain reads DTGVSQNPRHKITKRGQNVTFRCDPISEHNRLYWYRQTLGQGPEFLTYFQNEAQLEKSRLLSDRFSAERPKGSFSTLEIQRTEQGDSAMYLCASTLDRTTDTQYFGPGTRLTVL.

CDR3 in amino acids: CASSPGTYGNTIYF. The CDR3 nucleotides read TGTGCCAGCAGCCCCGGGACATATGGAAACACCATATATTTT. This chain joins TRBV3-1 and TRBJ1-3; D is possibly TRBD1 (6 bases). Germline values: CDR1 LGHDT, CDR2 YNNKEL (reference sequence). The V gene lost 4 bases and the J gene lost 3 bases, with 10 bases spanning the gap. CDR3 length: 14 amino acids.

This sequence joins TRBV15 and TRBJ1-6; 8 nucleotides match TRBD1. Trimming cost V 1 base and J 7 bases; bases outside gene matches: 6. CDR1 is LNHNV and CDR2 is YYDKDF in the germline V gene (reference sequence). The CDR3 runs 16 residues. The CDR3 sequence: CATSRAGQGGNSPLHF. DNA of the CDR3: TGTGCCACCAGCAGAGCCGGACAGGGAGGGAATTCACCCCTCCACTTT.

This clonotype came up many times. The chain recombines TRBV7-9 with TRBJ2-7; 9 nucleotides line up with TRBD2. V lost 6 bases, J lost 6 bases, and 9 bases stayed unmatched. Germline V gene data show CDR1 as SEHNR and CDR2 as FQNEAQ (reference sequence). The CDR3 loop spans 14 amino acids. CDR3 DNA: TGTGCCAGCAGACTCGCCGGGACTAGCCCCGAGCAGTACTTC. Residues: CASRLAGTSPEQYF.

Only a few counts were recorded for this clonotype. V is TRBV29-1 and J is TRBJ1-1; D is possibly TRBD1 (5 bases). Trimming removed 5 bases from V and 1 base from J, with 17 bases in between. The CDR3 is 15 amino acids. In germline, CDR1 is SQVTM, CDR2 ANQGSEA. As DNA, the CDR3 is TGCAGCGTTCTTCGCGGGGGTGAGGCGAACACTGAAGCTTTCTTT. This sequence encodes CSVLRGGEANTEAFF.

This clonotype was detected only a few times. The V gene is TRBV3-1, the J gene TRBJ1-6, with TRBD1 matching 8 bases. The CDR3 covers 13 residues. Germline trimming cut 5 bases from V and 9 bases from J; bases unmatched to any gene: 3. The germline gives CDR1 LGHDT, CDR2 YNNKEL (reference sequence). CDR3 nucleotide sequence: TGTGCCAGCAGCTTAGACAGGGGTTCACCCCTCCACTTT. It yields the protein CASSLDRGSPLHF.

The chain has TRBV10-1 and TRBJ2-5; TRBD1 agrees at 7 bases. Germline CDR1 and CDR2: WNHNN and SYGVQD (reference sequence). This CDR3 spans 14 amino acids. The J segment lost 5 bases and the V segment lost 2 bases, leaving 5 bases of the junction unmatched. CDR3 amino acids: CASSEDDRVETQYF. DNA of the CDR3: TGCGCCAGCAGTGAGGATGACAGGGTTGAGACCCAGTACTTC.

The rearrangement links TRBV4-2 to TRBJ2-7, with D maybe TRBD1 (5 bases). Trimming removed 0 bases from V and 8 bases from J, with 20 bases in between. The CDR3 runs to 16 residues. In germline, CDR1 is LGHNA, CDR2 YNFKEQ. CDR3: CASSQDMGRQPGKQYF. DNA for the CDR3: TGTGCCAGCAGCCAAGATATGGGAAGACAGCCTGGGAAGCAGTACTTC.

Only a few counts were recorded for this clonotype. The V gene is TRBV19, the J gene TRBJ2-7; 7 bases are shared with TRBD2. The V segment lost 8 bases and the J segment 1 base; nucleotides outside the gene matches: 11. The length of the CDR3 is 15 residues. CDR1 and CDR2 from the germline V gene are LNHDA and SQIVND (reference sequence). CDR3 protein: CASSFRRERSYEQYF. The DNA for the CDR3 is TGTGCCAGTTCGTTCAGGCGGGAGAGGTCCTACGAGCAGTACTTC.